This entry lists 6 T cell receptor beta chains sequenced from one sample in a study of control samples from healthy donors and cancer patients. Data came from immunoSEQ multiplex PCR; TCRdb stores just in-frame clones and leaves some out. The sample has about 45,000 clones, around 93% seen once; the top ten hold more than 20%. Sequenced input: PBMCs. The origin of the receptors is a woman aged 40 to 55 with head and neck cancer.

The chain recombines TRBV28 with TRBJ1-2; D remains ambiguous. Germline V gene data show CDR1 as MDHEN and CDR2 as SYDVKM. Trimming removed 5 bases at V and 4 bases at J, with 14 bases between. CDR3 length equals 14 residues. In nucleotides, the CDR3 is TGTGCCAGCAGTACATTCAGTGGGAGCTATGGCTACACCTTC. Protein sequence: CASSTFSGSYGYTF.

This chain uses TRBV6-5 with TRBJ2-7; D may be TRBD1 or TRBD2 (5 bases each). Trimming pared 6 bases from V and 3 bases from J, leaving 18 bases between. The germline CDR1 and CDR2 sequences are MNHEY and SVGAGI. This CDR3 spans 15 amino acids. The CDR3 loop is CASSRPGTGFYEQYF. CDR3 DNA sequence: TGTGCCAGCAGCAGGCCTGGGACGGGATTCTACGAGCAGTACTTC.

In this sample, this clone turned up once. The chain is built from TRBV13 and TRBJ1-3; 7 bases agree with TRBD1. With 5 bases clipped from V and 3 bases from J, the junction kept 19 bases outside the gene matches. The CDR3 runs 19 residues. Germline V gene sequence: CDR1 PRHDT, CDR2 FYEKMQ (reference sequence). The CDR3 reads CASSPPVGFETGSGNTIYF. CDR3 nucleotide sequence: TGTGCCAGCAGCCCACCTGTCGGCTTTGAGACAGGGAGTGGAAACACCATATATTTT.

This chain joins TRBV18 and TRBJ1-1; D is uncertain. With 3 bases removed from V and 1 base from J, the gap between germline ends came to 9 bases. The CDR3 runs to 14 residues. The germline gives CDR1 KGHSH, CDR2 LQKENI. The CDR3 sequence: CASSPFRENTEAFF. The CDR3 DNA sequence: TGTGCCAGCTCACCGTTCAGAGAGAACACTGAAGCTTTCTTT.

The CDR3 protein is CASLGGPGNTIYF. The CDR3 nucleotides read TGTGCCAGCTTAGGTGGGCCCGGAAACACCATATATTTT. The chain carries TRBV28 and TRBJ1-3; D uncertain. The CDR3 extends over 13 amino acids. V was clipped by 8 bases and J by 4 bases, with 12 bases between them. Per germline, CDR1 MDHEN and CDR2 SYDVKM.

The chain joins TRBV6-5 to TRBJ2-5, with D possibly matching TRBD2 (6 bases). The CDR3 runs to 15 residues. V was pared by 0 bases and J by 4 bases, with 12 bases between. Germline V gene data show CDR1 as MNHEY and CDR2 as SVGAGI. The CDR3 spells CASSYSRRAGETQYF. The CDR3 nucleotides are TGTGCCAGCAGTTACTCTAGGAGGGCGGGAGAGACCCAGTACTTC.